The 27 T cell receptor beta chains reported below all come from one sample, sequenced in a study of CD8+ T cells in alopecia areata. RNA extraction was followed by reverse transcription into cDNA, which acted as the sequencing template. The table came from immunoSEQ multiplex PCR; TCRdb's copy has only in-frame clones and leaves some out. Among roughly 59,000 clones, about 44% were seen once, and the ten largest hold roughly a sixth. The sequences come from CD8+ T cells sorted from blood, collected at week 0. Source of these receptors: a human donor with alopecia areata.

V gene TRBV4-1 combines with J gene TRBJ2-1, with D unclear. This CDR3 is 11 amino acids long. V gave up 0 bases and J gave up 10 bases, with 4 bases separating them. CDR1 is MGHRA and CDR2 is YSYEKL in the germline V gene. The CDR3 here is CASSQEWEQFF. The CDR3 DNA is TGCGCCAGCAGCCAAGAGTGGGAGCAGTTCTTC.

The rearrangement uses TRBV29-1 and TRBJ1-1; D not resolved. V was cut by 5 bases and J by 2 bases, with 12 bases left in between. CDR3 length: 13 residues. Germline V gives CDR1 SQVTM, CDR2 ANQGSEA. The CDR3: CSVTPPSNTEAFF. As DNA, the CDR3 is TGCAGCGTTACGCCTCCTAGTAACACTGAAGCTTTCTTT.

The chain uses TRBV7-9 and TRBJ2-1; 7 positions match TRBD1. CDR1 SEHNR and CDR2 FQNEAQ come from the germline V gene (reference sequence). The CDR3 runs 13 residues. The ends lost 4 bases at V and 6 bases at J; junction bases unmatched: 3. CDR3 DNA: TGTGCCAGCAGCTCGGGACAGACCAATGAGCAGTTCTTC. This encodes CASSSGQTNEQFF.

In its sample, this clone was seen a few times. The chain couples TRBV6-5 to TRBJ1-5; D is uncertain. Trimming pared 4 bases from V and 6 bases from J, leaving 10 bases between. This CDR3 has 13 residues. CDR1 and CDR2 from the germline V gene are MNHEY and SVGAGI. CDR3 in DNA: TGTGCCAGCAGTTCAGGCCCCGGTCAGCCCCAGCATTTT. Its protein product is CASSSGPGQPQHF.

The CDR3: CASKTRGLGNTIYF. The CDR3 coding sequence is TGTGCCAGCAAGACGAGGGGACTGGGAAACACCATATATTTT. V and J are TRBV27 and TRBJ1-3; tentatively, D is TRBD1 (5 bases). V was shortened by 7 bases and J by 4 bases, with 14 bases between the two germline ends. Looked up from germline, CDR1 is MNHEY and CDR2 is SMNVEV (reference sequence). The CDR3 has 14 amino acids.

This chain links TRBV6-1 with TRBJ2-7, with D possibly being TRBD2 (6 bases). V lost 5 bases and J lost 0, with 14 bases in between. The CDR3 length is 15 residues. Germline CDR1 and CDR2: MNHNS and SASEGT. The CDR3 DNA follows: TGTGCCAGCAGTTCCCCTGCGCGGGGCTCCTACGAGCAGTACTTC. It translates to CASSSPARGSYEQYF.

As regards this clone: The sample holds other DNA sequences that translate to the same CDR3. The chain is built from TRBV7-9 and TRBJ2-2; D remains ambiguous. CDR1 is SEHNR and CDR2 is FQNEAQ in the germline V gene (reference sequence). V was shortened by 2 bases and J by 7 bases, with 2 bases between the two germline ends. The CDR3 runs to 11 residues. The CDR3 sequence is CASSLSGELFF. The CDR3 coding sequence is TGTGCCAGCAGCTTAAGCGGGGAGCTGTTTTTT.

This chain connects TRBV4-1 to TRBJ2-5; D call uncertain. V lost 1 base and J 5 bases, leaving 11 bases between the germline ends. The CDR3 loop spans 14 amino acids. Germline CDR1 and CDR2: MGHRA and YSYEKL. The DNA for the CDR3 is TGCGCCAGCAGCCAAGTTACGGAAGGGGAGACCCAGTACTTC. Its protein is CASSQVTEGETQYF.

The V and J genes are TRBV5-6 and TRBJ1-1; D unresolved. Trimming removed 4 bases from V and 5 bases from J, with 9 bases in between. Germline CDR1 and CDR2: SGHDT and YYEEEE. The CDR3 sequence is 12 residues long. As DNA, the CDR3 is TGTGCCAGCAGCCCGGGGAGTACTGAAGCTTTCTTT. It translates to CASSPGSTEAFF.

The rearrangement joins TRBV10-2 to TRBJ2-5, with 13 bases identical to TRBD2. The CDR3 contains 16 residues. The germline gives CDR1 WSHSY, CDR2 SAAADI. Trimming at V came to 6 bases and at J to 4 bases, leaving 8 bases not matched to a gene. In DNA, the CDR3 is TGCGCCAGCAGGACCGGACTAGCGGGAGTTTTAGAGACCCAGTACTTC. Residues: CASRTGLAGVLETQYF.

Concerning this clone itself: One end of the junction is discordant with germline, which a read error may explain. This sequence joins TRBV29-1 and TRBJ2-1; D is possibly TRBD2 (7 bases). The CDR3 is 12 residues long. Germline CDR1 reads SQVTM; CDR2 reads ANQGSEA. CDR3 region: CSVVGLGGGSLF. The CDR3 nucleotides are TGCAGCGTTGTTGGGTTGGGAGGGGGGTCGCTCTTC.

The V and J genes are TRBV29-1 and TRBJ2-5; 11 bases map to TRBD2. The DNA matches TRBJ2-7 better at its end, which makes the J call doubtful. Germline CDR1 is SQVTM and CDR2 is ANQGSEA. The CDR3 loop spans 13 amino acids. For the CDR3, the DNA is TGCAGCGTTTTAGCGGGAGGGTCCTACGAGCAGTACTTC. This translates into CSVLAGGSYEQYF.

V and J are TRBV27 and TRBJ1-2; possibly TRBD1 for D (6 bases). V lost 2 bases and J lost 3, with 13 bases in between. Germline V lookup: CDR1 MNHEY, CDR2 SMNVEV (reference sequence). The CDR3 length is 15 residues. CDR3 in amino acids: CASSLNSGGYYGYTF. The CDR3 DNA is TGTGCCAGCAGTTTAAATTCGGGGGGCTACTATGGCTACACCTTC.

The genes are TRBV5-1 and TRBJ1-2; TRBD1 aligns across 11 bases. The trim removed 0 bases at V and 8 bases at J, leaving 3 bases unmatched. This CDR3 is built from 14 residues. The germline V gene has CDR1 SGHRS and CDR2 YFSETQ. In DNA, the CDR3 is TGCGCCAGCAGCTTGGTGGGGACAGGGGGAGGCTACACCTTC. This gives the protein CASSLVGTGGGYTF.

This clone occurred a few times. This chain joins TRBV29-1 and TRBJ2-7; D remains unclear. Germline assignment: CDR1 SQVTM and CDR2 ANQGSEA. Deletions cut 4 bases from V and 0 bases from J, with 7 bases between. The length of the CDR3 is 12 residues. CDR3: CSVVGGSYEQYF. In nucleotides, the CDR3 is TGCAGCGTTGTGGGCGGCTCCTACGAGCAGTACTTC.

This chain connects TRBV29-1 to TRBJ2-3; 7 nucleotides match TRBD2. Germline V gene sequence: CDR1 SQVTM, CDR2 ANQGSEA. Germline trimming cut 1 base from V and 3 bases from J; bases unmatched to any gene: 1. This CDR3 is 13 amino acids long. CDR3 residues: CSVEVRETDTQYF. The CDR3 region has the DNA TGCAGCGTTGAAGTGCGGGAGACAGATACGCAGTATTTT.

This clone was picked up a small number of times. The chain uses TRBV27 and TRBJ2-1; TRBD2 is a possible D gene (6 bases). CDR1 is MNHEY and CDR2 is SMNVEV in the germline V gene (reference sequence). Trimming left V 4 bases short and J 1 base short, with 11 bases between. The CDR3 spans 15 residues. Here the CDR3 DNA reads TGTGCCAGCAGTTCCCGGCTAGCGTCCTACAATGAGCAGTTCTTC. Its translation: CASSSRLASYNEQFF.

This chain connects TRBV7-9 to TRBJ2-2, with D hard to call. V was clipped by 1 base and J by 0 bases, with 9 bases between them. The length of the CDR3 is 16 residues. CDR1 and CDR2 (germline): SEHNR, FQNEAQ (reference sequence). DNA for the CDR3: TGTGCCAGCAGCTTAGTGCGGCTAGCGAACACCGGGGAGCTGTTTTTT. Translating it yields CASSLVRLANTGELFF.

This clone was seen a few times. The V call is TRBV27, the J call TRBJ1-2; 7 bases are shared with TRBD1. The germline CDR1 and CDR2 sequences are MNHEY and SMNVEV (reference sequence). The J segment lost 8 bases and the V segment lost 6 bases, leaving 9 bases of the junction unmatched. The CDR3 has 13 amino acids. CDR3: CASSLQGRDGYTF. CDR3 bases: TGTGCCAGCAGCCTACAGGGGCGTGACGGCTACACCTTC.

The sample holds a few counts of this clone. The genes are TRBV4-1 and TRBJ2-5; 11 positions match TRBD2. Trimming removed 2 bases from V and 1 base from J; junction bases left unmatched: 6. Germline V gives CDR1 MGHRA, CDR2 YSYEKL. The CDR3 runs to 17 residues. The CDR3 DNA follows: TGCGCCAGCAGCCAATGGGAGACTAGCGGGACCCAAGAGACCCAGTACTTC. Its protein is CASSQWETSGTQETQYF.

This clone was found once. The chain's CDR3 is CASSPRTSGGYEQYF. The CDR3 DNA is TGTGCCAGCAGCCCCCGGACTAGCGGGGGCTACGAGCAGTACTTC. The rearrangement joins TRBV27 to TRBJ2-7, with 13 bases identical to TRBD2. The junction had 5 bases not matched to a gene; V was cut back by 6 bases and J by 3 bases. The CDR3 length is 15 residues. Germline V lookup: CDR1 MNHEY, CDR2 SMNVEV (reference sequence).

The J gene is TRBJ2-6, the V gene TRBV7-9; D is tentatively TRBD1 or TRBD2 (5 bases each). Germline CDR1 and CDR2: SEHNR and FQNEAQ (reference sequence). CDR3 size: 18 residues. V was shortened by 5 bases and J by 7 bases, with 24 bases between the two germline ends. CDR3 loop: CASSTSDGTGARANVLTF. Written as DNA, the CDR3 is TGTGCCAGCAGCACCTCCGACGGGACCGGAGCGCGTGCCAACGTCCTGACTTTC.

The CDR3 sequence: CASSYRQSEQFF. For the CDR3, the DNA is TGTGCCAGCAGCTATCGACAGAGTGAGCAGTTCTTC. The chain combines TRBV2 with TRBJ2-1, with D possibly TRBD1 on 5 matching bases. The CDR3 contains 12 residues. From germline, CDR1 is SNHLY and CDR2 FYNNEI. V was trimmed by 6 bases and J by 9 bases, leaving 12 bases between them.

This clone was detected a few times. The J gene is TRBJ2-5, the V gene TRBV7-9, with D unresolved. The CDR3 length is 11 residues. CDR1 is SEHNR, CDR2 FQNEAQ, per germline (reference sequence). V was cut by 8 bases and J by 8 bases, with 12 bases left in between. CDR3 sequence reads: CASRTGRTQYF. CDR3 DNA sequence: TGTGCCAGCCGGACGGGCCGCACCCAGTACTTC. The full variable domain, completed using reference TRBV7-9 and TRBJ2-5, is DTGVSQNPRHKITKRGQNVTFRCDPISEHNRLYWYRQTLGQGPEFLTYFQNEAQLEKSRLLSDRFSAERPKGSFSTLEIQRTEQGDSAMYLCASRTGRTQYFGPGTRLLVL.

The chain has TRBV7-9 and TRBJ2-3, with 8 bases identical to TRBD2. The CDR3 contains 16 residues. After removal of 3 bases from V and 5 bases from J, the junction contained 10 bases not matched to a gene. The germline CDR1 and CDR2 sequences are SEHNR and FQNEAQ (reference sequence). CDR3 DNA: TGTGCCAGCAGCTTCGGCGGGGGGAGTGTCGGAGATACGCAGTATTTT. Encoded protein: CASSFGGGSVGDTQYF.

This clone came up a few times. This rearrangement joins TRBV6-1 to TRBJ2-2, with 7 positions matching TRBD2. This CDR3 contains 13 residues. The V segment lost 6 bases and the J segment 5 bases; nucleotides outside the gene matches: 3. The germline V gene has CDR1 MNHNS and CDR2 SASEGT. In nucleotides, the CDR3 is TGTGCCAGCAGAACCGGGGGGACCGGGGAGCTGTTTTTT. As protein: CASRTGGTGELFF.

Worth noting for this clone: A read error is likely here: a far larger clone is one base away. V gene TRBV27 combines with J gene TRBJ2-7; 11 nucleotides match TRBD2. Germline lookup yields CDR1 MNHEY and CDR2 SMNVEV (reference sequence). V was clipped by 3 bases and J by 3 bases; unmatched bases: 1. CDR3 length equals 14 residues. CDR3 DNA: TGTGCCAGCAGTTTGACTAGCGGGAACTACGAGCAGTACTTC. The encoded protein is CASSLTSGNYEQYF.